This T cell receptor (beta chain) was profiled in a study of response to subunit inactivated influenza vaccine. TCRdb reprocessed the RT-PCR reads via MiXCR and lists one record per CDR3 protein. The sample contains 450,000 to 600,000 distinct CDR3 sequences, around 7.7% of which appear only once. There are many counts of this clonotype. The CDR3 totals 17 residues. V gave up 4 bases and J gave up 0 bases, with 19 bases separating them. Germline V gives CDR1 SGHRS, CDR2 YFSETQ. This sequence was found in a man aged 50 to 75 who received an inactivated influenza vaccine. V gene TRBV5-1 combines with J gene TRBJ2-5; D is tentatively TRBD1 or TRBD2 (5 bases each). The source was PBMCs from blood, collected about 23 months after vaccination. The DNA of the CDR3 is TGCGCCAGCAGCAGATCTCCGGGACGGAACTACCAAGAGACCCAGTACTTC. Amino acid sequence: CASSRSPGRNYQETQYF.